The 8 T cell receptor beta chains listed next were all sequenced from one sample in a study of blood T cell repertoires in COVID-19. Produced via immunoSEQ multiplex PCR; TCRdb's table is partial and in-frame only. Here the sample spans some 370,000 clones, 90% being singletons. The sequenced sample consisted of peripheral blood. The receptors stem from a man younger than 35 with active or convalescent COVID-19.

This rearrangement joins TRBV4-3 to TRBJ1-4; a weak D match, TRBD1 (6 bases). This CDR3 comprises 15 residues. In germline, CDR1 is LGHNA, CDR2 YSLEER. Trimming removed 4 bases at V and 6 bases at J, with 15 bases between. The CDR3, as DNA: TGCGCCAGCAGCCTACGGGGGAGGGGGGATGAAAAACTGTTTTTT. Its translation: CASSLRGRGDEKLFF.

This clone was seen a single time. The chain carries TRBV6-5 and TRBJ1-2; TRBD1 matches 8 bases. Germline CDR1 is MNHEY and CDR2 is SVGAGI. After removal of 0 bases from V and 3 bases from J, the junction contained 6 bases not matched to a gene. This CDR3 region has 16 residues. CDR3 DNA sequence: TGTGCCAGCAGTTACTCGATAGGGACAGGTTACTATGGCTACACCTTC. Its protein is CASSYSIGTGYYGYTF.

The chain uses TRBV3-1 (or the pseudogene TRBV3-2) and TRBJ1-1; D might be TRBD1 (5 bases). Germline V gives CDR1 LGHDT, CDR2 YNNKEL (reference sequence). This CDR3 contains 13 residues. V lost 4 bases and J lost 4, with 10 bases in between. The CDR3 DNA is TGTGCCAGCAGCCCTTACAGGACCACTGAAGCTTTCTTT. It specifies CASSPYRTTEAFF.

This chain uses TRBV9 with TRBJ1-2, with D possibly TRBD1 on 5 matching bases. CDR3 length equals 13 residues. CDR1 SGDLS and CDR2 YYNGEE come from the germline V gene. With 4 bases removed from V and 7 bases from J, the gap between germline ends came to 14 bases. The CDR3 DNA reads TGTGCCAGCAGCCCCACCGGGGGGTTTGGCTACACCTTC. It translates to CASSPTGGFGYTF.

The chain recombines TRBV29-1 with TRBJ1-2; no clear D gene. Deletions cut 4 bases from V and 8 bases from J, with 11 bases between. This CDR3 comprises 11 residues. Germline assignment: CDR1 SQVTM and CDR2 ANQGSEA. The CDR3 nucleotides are TGCAGCGTTGTGGCGGTCGGAGGCTACACCTTC. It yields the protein CSVVAVGGYTF.

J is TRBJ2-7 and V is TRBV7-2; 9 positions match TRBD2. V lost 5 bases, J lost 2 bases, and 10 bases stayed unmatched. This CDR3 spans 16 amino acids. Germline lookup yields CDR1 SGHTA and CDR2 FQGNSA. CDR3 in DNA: TGTGCCAGCAGCCTCACCCCTAGCGGGAATCCCTACGAGCAGTACTTC. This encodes CASSLTPSGNPYEQYF.

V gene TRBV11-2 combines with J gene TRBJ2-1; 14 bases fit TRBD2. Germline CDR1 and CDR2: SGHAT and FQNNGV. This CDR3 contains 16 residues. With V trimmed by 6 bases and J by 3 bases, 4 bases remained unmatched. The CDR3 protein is CASSTGLAGVYNEQFF. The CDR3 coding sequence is TGTGCCAGCAGTACGGGACTAGCGGGAGTCTACAATGAGCAGTTCTTC. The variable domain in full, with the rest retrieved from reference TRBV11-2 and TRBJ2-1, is EAGVAQSPRYKIIEKRQSVAFWCNPISGHATLYWYQQILGQGPKLLIQFQNNGVVDDSQLPKDRFSAERLKGVDSTLKIQPAKLEDSAVYLCASSTGLAGVYNEQFFGPGTRLTVL.

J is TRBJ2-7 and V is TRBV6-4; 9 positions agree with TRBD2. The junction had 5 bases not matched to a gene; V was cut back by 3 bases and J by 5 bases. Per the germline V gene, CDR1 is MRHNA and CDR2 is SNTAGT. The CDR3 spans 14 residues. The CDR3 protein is CASSEVAGVNEQYF. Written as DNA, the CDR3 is TGTGCCAGCAGTGAAGTAGCGGGAGTCAACGAGCAGTACTTC.